The subject of this entry is one T cell receptor beta chain. Germline CDR1 SGHTA, CDR2 FQGTGA. There are 16 residues in the CDR3. The V end lost 7 bases, the J end lost 6 bases, and 22 bases lay between the germline ends. This entry belongs to a study of blood T cell repertoires in COVID-19. Only in-frame clones appear in the TCRdb table, and some are missing; sequencing was by immunoSEQ multiplex PCR. The sample has 200,000 to 250,000 clones; 92% are singletons. The specimen was peripheral blood. This TCR was recovered from a man aged 25 to 40 with acute or convalescent COVID-19. This sequence joins TRBV7-3 and TRBJ1-5; D is possibly TRBD1 (5 bases). The CDR3 here is CASNVVGARVRQPQHF. CDR3 DNA sequence: TGTGCCAGCAACGTGGTTGGCGCCAGGGTCCGTCAGCCCCAGCATTTT.